Below are 25 T cell receptor beta chains sequenced from a single sample in a study of patients and donors after allogeneic stem cell transplantation. TCRdb passed the RT-PCR reads through MiXCR, listing each CDR3 protein once. The data hold roughly 250,000 distinct CDR3 sequences, with 11% to 15% observed a single time. Sample: blood, either unsorted or a sorted T cell fraction (not recorded which). These receptors originate from a human donor who was either an allogeneic HSCT recipient or a stem cell or donor lymphocyte infusion donor (not recorded which). It is not recorded whose cells these are; they may come from a transplant donor.

There are a few counts of this clonotype. The chain uses TRBV6-1 and TRBJ2-3, with D possibly matching TRBD2 (5 bases). V shed 6 bases and J shed 0 bases, with 13 bases lying between them. In germline, CDR1 is MNHNS, CDR2 SASEGT. The CDR3 is 15 residues long. The CDR3 nucleotides are TGTGCCAGCAGCCTAGCAGGATCTAGCACAGATACGCAGTATTTT. This sequence encodes CASSLAGSSTDTQYF.

The rearrangement links TRBV5-4 to TRBJ1-2; TRBD1 matches at 9 bases. This CDR3 has 14 amino acids. Germline CDR1 is SGHNT and CDR2 is YYREEE (reference sequence). J gave up 13 bases and V 5 bases, and 15 bases lay outside the gene matches. CDR3 sequence reads: CASRSFIRDRVATF. The CDR3 DNA is TGTGCCAGCAGGAGCTTTATAAGGGACAGGGTGGCCACCTTC.

This clonotype was seen many times. The gene calls are TRBV5-1 and TRBJ1-2, with D perhaps matching TRBD1 (5 bases). This CDR3 has 12 amino acids. CDR1 is SGHRS, CDR2 YFSETQ, per germline. V lost 3 bases to trimming and J lost 10 bases, with 13 bases between them. CDR3 sequence reads: CASSSTGGLYTF. CDR3 nucleotide sequence: TGCGCCAGCAGCTCGACGGGGGGTCTCTACACCTTC.

CDR3 residues: CASGQGGRTDTQYF. In DNA, the CDR3 is TGTGCCAGCGGACAAGGGGGGCGCACAGATACGCAGTATTTT. This chain links TRBV21-1 with TRBJ2-3; TRBD1 was called by the table and not checked on the DNA. TRBV21-1 is a pseudogene. The CDR3 is made up of 14 amino acids.

In its sample, this clonotype was seen a few times. This sequence joins TRBV12-3 or TRBV12-4 and TRBJ1-5, with unresolved D. V shed 6 bases and J shed 2 bases, with 11 bases lying between them. The CDR3 runs to 14 residues. As DNA, the CDR3 is TGTGCCAGCAGCGTTATAAGGGGCAATCAGCCCCAGCATTTT. Residues: CASSVIRGNQPQHF.

V and J are TRBV11-3 and TRBJ2-7; 8 nucleotides agree with TRBD1. Germline values: CDR1 SGHNT, CDR2 YENEEA. The CDR3 is 16 amino acids. With V trimmed by 5 bases and J by 3 bases, 12 bases remained unmatched. CDR3 amino acids: CASSGRTGPEFYEQYF. The DNA for the CDR3 is TGTGCCAGCAGCGGCCGGACAGGGCCTGAATTCTACGAGCAGTACTTC.

The V call is TRBV3-1, the J call TRBJ2-7, with 11 nucleotides matching TRBD2. The ends lost 5 bases at V and 2 bases at J; junction bases unmatched: 14. The germline gives CDR1 LGHDT, CDR2 YNNKEL (reference sequence). The CDR3 totals 18 residues. For the CDR3, the DNA is TGTGCCAGCAGCGCGCGTCCTAGATCGGGACTAGCGGCCTACGAGCAGTACTTC. As protein: CASSARPRSGLAAYEQYF.

The rearrangement joins TRBV6-1 to TRBJ1-2; D gene uncertain. This CDR3 spans 11 amino acids. Trimming removed 2 bases from V and 13 bases from J, with 11 bases in between. CDR1 and CDR2 (germline): MNHNS, SASEGT. CDR3 amino acids: CASSEYVRGTF. The DNA of the CDR3 is TGTGCCAGCAGTGAATACGTACGGGGCACCTTC.

V gene TRBV12-5 combines with J gene TRBJ1-1; D is perhaps TRBD1 (6 bases). V was pared by 2 bases and J by 11 bases, with 15 bases between. The CDR3 is 13 residues long. Germline CDR1 reads LGHNT; CDR2 reads FRNRAP. CDR3 DNA: TGTGCTAGTGGTTTGACCCGGGACACCCGTGCTTTCTTT. As protein: CASGLTRDTRAFF.

This clonotype was found many times. The chain links TRBV4-3 to TRBJ2-2; D unclear. Trimming stripped 1 base from V and 7 bases from J, with 10 bases between. The CDR3 runs to 14 residues. CDR1 is LGHNA and CDR2 is YSLEER in the germline V gene. The DNA for the CDR3 is TGCGCCAGCAGCCAAGTGGTGGGTTTCGGGGAGCTGTTTTTT. Protein sequence: CASSQVVGFGELFF.

The table lists this clonotype with many counts. The rearrangement uses TRBV7-9 and TRBJ1-2; 7 nucleotides match TRBD1. CDR3 length: 13 residues. The trim removed 5 bases at V and 4 bases at J, leaving 4 bases unmatched. From germline, CDR1 is SEHNR and CDR2 FQNEAQ (reference sequence). The CDR3 DNA reads TGTGCCAGCAGCCAAGGGGGCTCCTATGGCTACACCTTC. Translation gives CASSQGGSYGYTF.

This clonotype turned up a few times. J is TRBJ2-1 and V is TRBV6-2 or TRBV6-3; TRBD2 matches 8 bases. The ends lost 7 bases at V and 8 bases at J; junction bases unmatched: 13. The germline V gene has CDR1 MNHEY and CDR2 SVGEGT. The CDR3 is made up of 15 amino acids. The CDR3 loop is CASNDGGAGGDEQFF. The CDR3 nucleotides are TGTGCCAGCAACGACGGGGGGGCCGGGGGCGATGAGCAGTTCTTC.

This clonotype turned up a few times. The V and J genes are TRBV5-4 and TRBJ2-1; 12 nucleotides agree with TRBD2. The trim removed 4 bases at V and 4 bases at J, leaving 12 bases unmatched. Germline loops: CDR1 SGHNT, CDR2 YYREEE (reference sequence). The length of the CDR3 is 18 residues. CDR3 DNA sequence: TGTGCCAGCAGCCGACGGACTAGCGGGACCCGGGCGTACAATGAGCAGTTCTTC. It codes for CASSRRTSGTRAYNEQFF.

This clonotype was recorded a few times. The chain links TRBV15 to TRBJ1-1; no firm D call. This CDR3 comprises 15 residues. The germline CDR1 and CDR2 sequences are LNHNV and YYDKDF (reference sequence). V was cut by 0 bases and J by 3 bases, with 11 bases left in between. The CDR3 protein is CATSREDRKDTEAFF. The CDR3 DNA follows: TGTGCCACCAGCAGAGAAGACCGGAAGGACACTGAAGCTTTCTTT.

The genes are TRBV7-9 and TRBJ1-1; D is unresolved. The germline CDR1 and CDR2 sequences are SEHNR and FQNEAQ (reference sequence). This CDR3 has 15 residues. Trimming pared 1 base from V and 2 bases from J, leaving 11 bases between. CDR3 DNA sequence: TGTGCCAGCAGCTTAGAATCAGGTGGAAACACTGAAGCTTTCTTT. It is translated as CASSLESGGNTEAFF.

The sample holds a few counts of this clonotype. This chain uses TRBV20-1 with TRBJ2-5, with 7 bases that match TRBD1. The V gene end was trimmed by 6 bases and the J gene end by 4 bases; junction bases not matched to a gene: 8. Germline assignment: CDR1 DFQATT and CDR2 SNEGSKA (reference sequence). This CDR3 is built from 13 residues. The CDR3 region has the DNA TGCAGTGCGAGACAGGGTTTCGTAGAGACCCAGTACTTC. Protein: CSARQGFVETQYF.

This clonotype has more than one count but fewer than ten. The J gene is TRBJ1-3, the V gene TRBV7-2; D might be TRBD1 (5 bases). V dropped 3 bases and J dropped 3 bases, with 12 bases sitting between them. Germline CDR1 is SGHTA and CDR2 is FQGNSA. The CDR3 is made up of 15 amino acids. The CDR3 nucleotides are TGTGCCAGCAGCTTGGCCGGGGCGCGTGGAAACACCATATATTTT. This gives the protein CASSLAGARGNTIYF. The full variable domain, its missing parts supplied by reference TRBV7-2 and TRBJ1-3, is GAGVSQSPSNKVTEKGKDVELRCDPISGHTALYWYRQSLGQGLEFLIYFQGNSAPDKSGLPSDRFSAERTGGSVSTLTIQRTQQEDSAVYLCASSLAGARGNTIYFGEGSWLTVV.

As for this clonotype: A much larger clone lies a single base off, so this may be a read error. The gene calls are TRBV6-5 and TRBJ1-2; no clear D gene. The CDR3 extends over 14 amino acids. V was pared by 2 bases and J by 9 bases, with 16 bases between. The V gene's germline CDR1 is MNHEY and CDR2 SVGAGI. The CDR3 region is CASSYPEFRYSYTF. The CDR3 DNA is TGTGCCAGCAGTTACCCAGAATTCCGTTATAGCTACACCTTC.

This clonotype was seen a handful of times. The chain couples TRBV18 to TRBJ1-1; maybe TRBD1 (5 bases). The germline V gene encodes CDR1 KGHSH and CDR2 LQKENI. The CDR3 extends over 16 amino acids. V shed 3 bases and J shed 2 bases, with 16 bases lying between them. As DNA, the CDR3 is TGTGCCAGCTCACCTGAACAGGTGGCCTCCAACACTGAAGCTTTCTTT. This gives the protein CASSPEQVASNTEAFF.

Only a few counts were recorded for this clonotype. This chain links TRBV24-1 with TRBJ2-3; D remains unclear. The CDR3 length is 15 residues. V lost 5 bases to trimming and J lost 3 bases, with 14 bases between them. Germline values: CDR1 KGHDR, CDR2 SFDVKD. The CDR3 region is CATSVNSVGTDTQYF. The CDR3 nucleotides are TGTGCCACCAGTGTTAATAGTGTGGGGACAGATACGCAGTATTTT.

The chain combines TRBV20-1 with TRBJ2-7; possibly TRBD2 for D (5 bases). The V gene's germline CDR1 is DFQATT and CDR2 SNEGSKA (reference sequence). The CDR3 contains 14 residues. The V end was cut by 2 bases, the J end by 4 bases, with 15 bases between. The CDR3 loop reads CSARFPGKTYEQYF. CDR3 DNA: TGCAGTGCTAGATTCCCCGGGAAAACATACGAGCAGTACTTC.

The genes are TRBV6-2 or TRBV6-3 and TRBJ2-2; 9 nucleotides match TRBD2. Germline V gives CDR1 MNHEY, CDR2 SVGEGT. The length of the CDR3 is 17 residues. V shed 6 bases and J 5 bases; nucleotides not matched to a gene: 13. CDR3 nucleotides: TGTGCCAGCAGACACTGGGACCCGCGGGGGGGGACCGGGGAGCTGTTTTTT. Translated: CASRHWDPRGGTGELFF.

The chain carries TRBV2 and TRBJ1-1, with D possibly being TRBD1 (5 bases). Germline V gene lookup returns CDR1 SNHLY and CDR2 FYNNEI. There are 13 residues in the CDR3. Trimming shortened V by 6 bases and J by 5 bases, and 13 bases separated the two germline ends. The CDR3 coding sequence is TGTGCCAGCAGCGCCGGGACCGGAACTGAAGCTTTCTTT. Its translation: CASSAGTGTEAFF.

V gene TRBV19 combines with J gene TRBJ1-2, with TRBD1 matching over 7 bases. The CDR3 length is 13 residues. Germline trimming cut 7 bases from V and 8 bases from J; bases unmatched to any gene: 10. The germline gives CDR1 LNHDA, CDR2 SQIVND (reference sequence). CDR3 residues: CASTVDRVGGYTF. The CDR3 region has the DNA TGTGCCAGTACCGTCGACAGGGTCGGCGGCTACACCTTC.

V and J are TRBV10-3 and TRBJ2-7; perhaps TRBD2 as D (6 bases). The CDR3 totals 17 residues. V lost 2 bases and J 8 bases, leaving 25 bases between the germline ends. Germline V lookup: CDR1 ENHRY, CDR2 SYGVKD. In DNA, the CDR3 is TGTGCCATCAGTGAGCGGTTGGAGGGGATCGCGACGGTAAAGCAGTACTTC. This codes for CAISERLEGIATVKQYF.